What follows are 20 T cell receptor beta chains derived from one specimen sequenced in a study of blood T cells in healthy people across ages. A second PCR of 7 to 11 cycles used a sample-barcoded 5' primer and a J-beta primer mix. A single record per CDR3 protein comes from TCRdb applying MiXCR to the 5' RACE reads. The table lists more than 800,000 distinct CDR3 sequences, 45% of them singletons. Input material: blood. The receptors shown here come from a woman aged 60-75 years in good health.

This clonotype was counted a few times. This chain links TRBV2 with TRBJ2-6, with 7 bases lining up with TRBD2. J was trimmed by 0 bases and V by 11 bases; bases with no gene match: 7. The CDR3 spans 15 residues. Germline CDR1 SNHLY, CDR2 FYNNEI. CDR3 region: CASREGTSGANVLTF. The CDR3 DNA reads TGTGCCTCCAGGGAGGGCACCTCTGGGGCCAACGTCCTGACTTTC.

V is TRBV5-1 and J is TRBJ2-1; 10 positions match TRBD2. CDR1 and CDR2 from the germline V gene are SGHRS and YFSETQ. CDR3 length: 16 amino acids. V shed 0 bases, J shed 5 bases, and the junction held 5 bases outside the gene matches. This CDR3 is CASSLDGTSVNNEQFF. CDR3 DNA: TGCGCCAGCAGCTTGGACGGGACTAGCGTCAACAATGAGCAGTTCTTC.

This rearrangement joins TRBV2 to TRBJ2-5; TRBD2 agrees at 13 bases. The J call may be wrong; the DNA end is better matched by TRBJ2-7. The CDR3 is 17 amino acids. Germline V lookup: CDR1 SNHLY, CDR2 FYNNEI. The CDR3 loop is CASRKGLAGVPPYEQYF. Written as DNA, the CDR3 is TGTGCCAGCCGTAAAGGACTAGCGGGGGTCCCTCCCTACGAGCAGTACTTC.

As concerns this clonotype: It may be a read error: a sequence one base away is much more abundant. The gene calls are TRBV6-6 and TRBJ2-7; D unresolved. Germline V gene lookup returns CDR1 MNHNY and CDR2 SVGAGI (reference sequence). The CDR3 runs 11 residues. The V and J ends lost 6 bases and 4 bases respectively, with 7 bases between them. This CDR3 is CASRFEYEQYF. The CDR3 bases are TGTGCCAGCAGATTCGAATACGAGCAGTACTTC.

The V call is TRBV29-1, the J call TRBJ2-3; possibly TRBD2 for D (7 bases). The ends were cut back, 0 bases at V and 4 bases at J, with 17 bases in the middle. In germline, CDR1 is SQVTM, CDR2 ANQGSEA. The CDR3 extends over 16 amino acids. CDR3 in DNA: TGCAGCGTTGAAGATTGGGGGCGGGAGTCTTCAGATACGCAGTATTTT. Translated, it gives CSVEDWGRESSDTQYF.

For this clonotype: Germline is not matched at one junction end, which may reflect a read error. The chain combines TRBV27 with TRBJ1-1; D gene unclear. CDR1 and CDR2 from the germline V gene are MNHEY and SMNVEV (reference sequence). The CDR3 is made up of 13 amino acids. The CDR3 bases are TGTGCCAGCAGCCGTAGTGTATACACTAAAGCTTTCTTT. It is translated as CASSRSVYTKAFF.

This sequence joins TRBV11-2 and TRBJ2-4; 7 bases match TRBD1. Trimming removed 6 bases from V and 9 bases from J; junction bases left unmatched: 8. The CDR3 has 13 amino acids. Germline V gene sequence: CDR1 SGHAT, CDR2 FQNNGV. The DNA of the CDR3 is TGTGCCAGCAGTAGGACAGGTGGCGGCATTCAGTACTTC. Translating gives CASSRTGGGIQYF.

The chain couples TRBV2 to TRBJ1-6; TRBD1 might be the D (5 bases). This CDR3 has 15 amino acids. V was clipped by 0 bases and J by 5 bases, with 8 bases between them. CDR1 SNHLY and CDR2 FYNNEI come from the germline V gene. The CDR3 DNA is TGTGCCAGCAGTGAAGCGGGACGGAATAATTCACCCCTCCACTTT. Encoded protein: CASSEAGRNNSPLHF.

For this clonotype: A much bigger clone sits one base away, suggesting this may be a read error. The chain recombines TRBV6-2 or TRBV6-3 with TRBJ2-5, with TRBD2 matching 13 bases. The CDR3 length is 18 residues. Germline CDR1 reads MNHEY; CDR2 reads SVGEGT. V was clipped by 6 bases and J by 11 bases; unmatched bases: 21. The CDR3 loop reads CASSYPMTSGGSYNEQYF. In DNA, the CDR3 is TGTGCCAGCAGCTACCCGATGACTAGCGGGGGGTCCTACAATGAGCAGTACTTC.

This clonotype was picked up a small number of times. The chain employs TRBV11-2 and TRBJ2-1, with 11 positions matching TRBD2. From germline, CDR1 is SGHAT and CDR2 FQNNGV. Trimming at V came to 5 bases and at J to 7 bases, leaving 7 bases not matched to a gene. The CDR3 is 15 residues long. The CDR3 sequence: CASSVGTSGGNEQFF. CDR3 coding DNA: TGTGCCAGCAGCGTAGGGACTAGCGGTGGGAATGAGCAGTTCTTC. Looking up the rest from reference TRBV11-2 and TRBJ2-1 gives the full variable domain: EAGVAQSPRYKIIEKRQSVAFWCNPISGHATLYWYQQILGQGPKLLIQFQNNGVVDDSQLPKDRFSAERLKGVDSTLKIQPAKLEDSAVYLCASSVGTSGGNEQFFGPGTRLTVL.

CDR3 sequence (DNA): TGTGCCAGCAGTGAGGGGTGGGGCGAGCAGTACTTC. It yields the protein CASSEGWGEQYF. The chain has TRBV2 and TRBJ2-5; no reliable D call. Near its end, the DNA agrees better with TRBJ2-7, so the J call may be wrong. Germline V CDR1 and CDR2: SNHLY, FYNNEI. The CDR3 is 12 amino acids.

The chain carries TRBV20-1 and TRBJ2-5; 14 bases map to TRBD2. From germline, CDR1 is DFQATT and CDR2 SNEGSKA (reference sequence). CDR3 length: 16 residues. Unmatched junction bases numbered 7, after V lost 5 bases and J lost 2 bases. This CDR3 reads CSARGLAGGWQETQYF. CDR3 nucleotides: TGCAGTGCTCGCGGACTAGCGGGAGGTTGGCAAGAGACCCAGTACTTC.

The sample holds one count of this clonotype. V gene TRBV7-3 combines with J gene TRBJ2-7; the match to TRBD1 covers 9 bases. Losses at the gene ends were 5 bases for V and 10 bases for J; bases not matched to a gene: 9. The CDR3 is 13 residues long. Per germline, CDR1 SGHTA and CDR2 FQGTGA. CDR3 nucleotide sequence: TGTGCCAGCAGCCCAGGGACAGGGCTAATTCAGTACTTC. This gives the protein CASSPGTGLIQYF.

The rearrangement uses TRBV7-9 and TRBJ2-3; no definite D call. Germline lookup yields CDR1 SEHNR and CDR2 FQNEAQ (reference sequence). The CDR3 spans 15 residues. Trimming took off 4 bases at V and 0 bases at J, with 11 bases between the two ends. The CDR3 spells CASSSLMRSTDTQYF. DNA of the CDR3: TGTGCCAGCAGCTCCCTGATGAGGAGCACAGATACGCAGTATTTT.

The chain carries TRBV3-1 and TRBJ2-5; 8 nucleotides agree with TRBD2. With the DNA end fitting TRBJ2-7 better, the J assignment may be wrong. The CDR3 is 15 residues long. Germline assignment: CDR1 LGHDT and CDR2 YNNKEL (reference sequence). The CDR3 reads CASSLDPGGPYEQYF. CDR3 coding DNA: TGTGCCAGCAGCTTAGATCCGGGAGGGCCTTACGAGCAGTACTTC.

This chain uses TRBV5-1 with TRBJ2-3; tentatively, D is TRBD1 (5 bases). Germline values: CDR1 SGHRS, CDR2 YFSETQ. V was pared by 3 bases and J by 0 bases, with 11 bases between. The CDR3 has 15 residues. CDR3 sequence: CASSSVGHSTDTQYF. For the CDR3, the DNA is TGCGCCAGCAGCTCTGTCGGACATAGCACAGATACGCAGTATTTT.

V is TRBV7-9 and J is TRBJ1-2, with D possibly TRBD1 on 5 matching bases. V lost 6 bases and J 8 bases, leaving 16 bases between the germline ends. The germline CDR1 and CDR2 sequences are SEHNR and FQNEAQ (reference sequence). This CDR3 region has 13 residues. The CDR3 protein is CASSTGTMGGYTF. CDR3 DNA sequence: TGTGCCAGCAGTACCGGGACGATGGGGGGCTACACCTTC.

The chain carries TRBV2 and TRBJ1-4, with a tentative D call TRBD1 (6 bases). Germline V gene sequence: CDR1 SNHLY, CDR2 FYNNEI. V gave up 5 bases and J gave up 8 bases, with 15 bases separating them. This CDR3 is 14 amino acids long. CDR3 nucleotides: TGTGCCAGCAGTCCCCCCGGGGGCTGGGAAAAACTGTTTTTT. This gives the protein CASSPPGGWEKLFF.

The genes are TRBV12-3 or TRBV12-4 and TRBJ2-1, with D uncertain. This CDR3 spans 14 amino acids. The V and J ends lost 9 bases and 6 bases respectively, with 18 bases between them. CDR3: CASQARRVVNEQFF. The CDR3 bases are TGTGCCAGTCAGGCTCGACGGGTTGTCAATGAGCAGTTCTTC.

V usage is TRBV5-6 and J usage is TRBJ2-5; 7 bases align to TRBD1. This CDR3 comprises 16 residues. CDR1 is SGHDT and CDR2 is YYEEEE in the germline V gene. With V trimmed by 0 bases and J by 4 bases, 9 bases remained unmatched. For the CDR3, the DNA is TGTGCCAGCAGCTTGGGGAGACAGGGTGGGCGAGAGACCCAGTACTTC. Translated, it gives CASSLGRQGGRETQYF.